This record concerns one T cell receptor beta chain sequence. Antigen unknown. This specimen belongs to a study of cytomegalovirus exposure and HLA in healthy donors. At the level of the study: About 85 million unique TCR sequences came from HLA-typed donors in an early release.

13 Jbeta primers and 60 Vbeta primers were used for the PCR. Method: immunoSEQ multiplex PCR; TCRdb's copy keeps in-frame clones and lacks some. The table has 120,000 to 150,000 clones, roughly three quarters seen once; the top ten hold under 2%. General study points: Beyond CMV serostatus, there was no information to go on about immune exposure.

The CDR3 contains 13 residues. Germline V gene lookup returns CDR1 LGHNT and CDR2 FRNRAP. The V gene lost 5 bases and the J gene lost 3 bases, with 10 bases spanning the gap. The sequenced material came from PBMCs. This TCR was sampled from a woman aged 25 to 39 in good health and CMV-seronegative. This sequence joins TRBV12-5 and TRBJ1-2, with D possibly being TRBD1 (5 bases). CDR3 loop: CASGNGQHYGYTF. The DNA of the CDR3 is TGTGCTAGTGGTAATGGACAACACTATGGCTACACCTTC.